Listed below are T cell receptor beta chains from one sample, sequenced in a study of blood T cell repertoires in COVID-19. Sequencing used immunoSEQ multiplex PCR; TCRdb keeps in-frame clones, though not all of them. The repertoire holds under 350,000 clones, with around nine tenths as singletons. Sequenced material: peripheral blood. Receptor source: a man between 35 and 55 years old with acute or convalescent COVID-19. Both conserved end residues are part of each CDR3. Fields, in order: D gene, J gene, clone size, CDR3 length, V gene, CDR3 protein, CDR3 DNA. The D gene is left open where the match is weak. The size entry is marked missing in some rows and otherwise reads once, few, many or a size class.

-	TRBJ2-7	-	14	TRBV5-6	CASSFESSSYEQYF	TGTGCCAGCAGCTTTGAGTCGAGCTCCTACGAGCAGTACTTC
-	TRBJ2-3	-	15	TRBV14	CASSPSGLATDTQYF	TGTGCCAGCAGCCCCTCAGGACTCGCCACAGATACGCAGTATTTT
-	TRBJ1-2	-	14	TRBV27	CASSLEGPPFGYTF	TGTGCCAGCAGTTTAGAGGGCCCGCCATTCGGCTACACCTTC
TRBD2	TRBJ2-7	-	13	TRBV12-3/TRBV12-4	CASSLGLGYEQYF	TGTGCCAGCAGTTTGGGACTAGGCTACGAGCAGTACTTC
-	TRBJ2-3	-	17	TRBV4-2	CASSQDIEPGVEDTQYF	TGTGCCAGCAGCCAAGATATTGAGCCAGGGGTTGAAGATACGCAGTATTTT
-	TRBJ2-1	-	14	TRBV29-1	CSVALILGDLKQFF	TGCAGCGTTGCCCTAATACTAGGCGACCTTAAGCAGTTCTTC
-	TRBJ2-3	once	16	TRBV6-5	CASGSWGDRRTDTQYF	TGTGCCAGCGGTTCGTGGGGGGACAGACGCACAGATACGCAGTATTTT
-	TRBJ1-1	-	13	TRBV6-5	CASSYTRYTEAFF	TGTGCCAGCAGTTATACGAGGTACACTGAAGCTTTCTTT
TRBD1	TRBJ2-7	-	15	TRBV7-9	CASSNKWDSSYEQYF	TGTGCCAGCAGCAATAAATGGGACAGCTCCTACGAGCAGTACTTC
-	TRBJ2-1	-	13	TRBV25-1	CASTGHPYNEQFF	TGTGCCAGCACCGGACACCCATACAATGAGCAGTTCTTC
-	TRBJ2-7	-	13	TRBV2	CASSEQGHSEQYF	TGTGCCAGCAGTGAGCAGGGCCACTCCGAGCAGTACTTC
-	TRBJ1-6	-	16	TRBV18	CASSPPTAGVNSPLHF	TGTGCCAGCTCACCACCGACGGCAGGGGTCAATTCACCCCTCCACTTT
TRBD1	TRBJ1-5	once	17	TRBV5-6	CASSSPTGNMGNQPQHF	TGTGCCAGCAGCTCCCCGACAGGGAACATGGGCAATCAGCCCCAGCATTTT
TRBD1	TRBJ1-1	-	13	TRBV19	CASSRTGRTEAFF	TGTGCCAGTAGTAGGACAGGGAGGACTGAAGCTTTCTTT
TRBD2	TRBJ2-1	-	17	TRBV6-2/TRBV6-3	CASSSFWTSGGKNEQFF	TGTGCCAGCAGTTCTTTTTGGACTAGCGGGGGGAAGAATGAGCAGTTCTTC
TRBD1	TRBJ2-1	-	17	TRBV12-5	CASGLPPRGQGKTEQFF	TGTGCTAGTGGTTTGCCCCCTAGGGGACAGGGGAAGACTGAGCAGTTCTTC
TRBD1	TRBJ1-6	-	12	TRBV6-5	CASKTGESPLHF	TGTGCCAGCAAAACAGGGGAGTCACCCCTCCACTTT
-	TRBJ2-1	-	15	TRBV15	CATSRAPGQYNEQFF	TGTGCCACCAGCAGAGCACCGGGACAATACAATGAGCAGTTCTTC
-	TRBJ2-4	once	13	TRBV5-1	CASSLEAENIQYF	TGCGCCAGCAGCTTGGAGGCGGAAAACATTCAGTACTTC
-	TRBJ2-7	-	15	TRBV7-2	CASSFQSAAPYEQYF	TGTGCCAGCAGCTTTCAAAGCGCCGCACCCTACGAGCAGTACTTC
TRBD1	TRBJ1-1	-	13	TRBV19	CASSLGTGGVAFF	TGTGCCAGTAGTCTCGGGACAGGGGGCGTAGCTTTCTTT
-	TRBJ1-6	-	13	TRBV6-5	CASSLSGGSPLHF	TGTGCCAGCAGTCTGAGTGGAGGGTCACCCCTCCACTTT
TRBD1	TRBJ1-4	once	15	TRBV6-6	CASSYPGQGNEKLFF	TGTGCCAGCAGTTACCCGGGACAGGGAAATGAAAAACTGTTTTTT
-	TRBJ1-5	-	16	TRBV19	CASSIGRGNSNQPQHF	TGTGCCAGTAGTATAGGTCGCGGAAATAGCAATCAGCCCCAGCATTTT
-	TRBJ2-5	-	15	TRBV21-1	CASSPRTGGFETQYF	TGTGCCAGCAGCCCCCGGACAGGGGGCTTTGAGACCCAGTACTTC